The 16 T cell receptor beta chains in this list originate from one sample, sequenced in a study of blood T cell repertoires in COVID-19. Clones were sequenced by immunoSEQ multiplex PCR, and TCRdb holds only the in-frame ones, with some missing. The table lists approximately 170,000 clones, around 85% of them singletons, with approximately 11% in the top ten. Source material: peripheral blood. Source of these receptors: a man between 60 and 75 years old with active or convalescent COVID-19.

The chain recombines TRBV2 with TRBJ2-2; 7 nucleotides match TRBD2. This CDR3 has 15 residues. Per germline, CDR1 SNHLY and CDR2 FYNNEI. The V segment lost 2 bases and the J segment 6 bases; nucleotides outside the gene matches: 6. CDR3 sequence (DNA): TGTGCCAGCAGTGAAAGGGGAACTAGCGCCGGGGAGCTGTTTTTT. This translates into CASSERGTSAGELFF.

The chain recombines TRBV7-9 with TRBJ2-3; 12 nucleotides agree with TRBD2. The V segment lost 5 bases and the J segment 4 bases; nucleotides outside the gene matches: 10. Germline V gives CDR1 SEHNR, CDR2 FQNEAQ (reference sequence). The CDR3 length is 17 residues. The CDR3 DNA reads as TGTGCCAGCAGCACCCGACTAGCGGGAGATGTCGCAGATACGCAGTATTTT. The encoded protein is CASSTRLAGDVADTQYF.

The CDR3: CASSQRPSGADTQYF. In DNA, the CDR3 is TGTGCCAGCAGCCAGCGGCCCTCCGGGGCAGATACGCAGTATTTT. The chain has TRBV3-1 (or the pseudogene TRBV3-2) and TRBJ2-3, with a possible D match to TRBD2 (5 bases). The CDR3 has 15 residues. V was pared by 3 bases and J by 4 bases, with 14 bases between. From germline, CDR1 is LGHDT and CDR2 YNNKEL (reference sequence).

The chain joins TRBV28 to TRBJ1-1; D call uncertain. Looked up from germline, CDR1 is MDHEN and CDR2 is SYDVKM. V gave up 2 bases and J gave up 11 bases, with 12 bases separating them. The CDR3 runs to 12 residues. CDR3: CASSLMTQAAFF. In DNA form, the CDR3 reads TGTGCCAGCAGTTTAATGACCCAAGCGGCTTTCTTT.

This clone was seen more than once but under ten times. The chain has TRBV2 and TRBJ1-1; D not certain. Trimming left V 7 bases short and J 3 bases short, with 9 bases between. Germline values: CDR1 SNHLY, CDR2 FYNNEI. This CDR3 comprises 12 residues. The CDR3 DNA reads as TGTGCCAGCAAGTACGGAGACACTGAAGCTTTCTTT. This encodes CASKYGDTEAFF.

The rearrangement links TRBV27 to TRBJ2-7, with 10 bases fitting TRBD2. V shed 5 bases and J 1 base; nucleotides not matched to a gene: 8. Looked up from germline, CDR1 is MNHEY and CDR2 is SMNVEV (reference sequence). This CDR3 spans 16 amino acids. The CDR3 coding sequence is TGTGCCAGCAGTCCCATCACTAGCGGGACTTCCTACGAGCAGTACTTC. It is translated as CASSPITSGTSYEQYF.

The chain recombines TRBV3-1 (or the pseudogene TRBV3-2) with TRBJ2-3; 13 nucleotides agree with TRBD2. V lost 1 base, J lost 3 bases, and 7 bases stayed unmatched. CDR3 length: 18 amino acids. Germline CDR1 reads LGHDT; CDR2 reads YNNKEL (reference sequence). CDR3 sequence (DNA): TGTGCCAGCAGCCAAGCGCCGAGGACTAGCGGGAGAACAGATACGCAGTATTTT. Its protein product is CASSQAPRTSGRTDTQYF.

This chain uses TRBV19 with TRBJ2-7; TRBD1 aligns across 8 bases. The germline CDR1 and CDR2 sequences are LNHDA and SQIVND (reference sequence). V was pared by 2 bases and J by 5 bases, with 5 bases of the junction left unmatched. There are 14 residues in the CDR3. The CDR3 DNA is TGTGCCAGTAGTATAACAGGGGGTATGGACGAGCAGTACTTC. Amino acid sequence: CASSITGGMDEQYF.

The V gene is TRBV25-1, the J gene TRBJ1-6; D call uncertain. CDR3 size: 12 residues. Germline CDR1 and CDR2: MGHDK and SYGVNS. The V gene lost 3 bases and the J gene lost 7 bases, with 4 bases spanning the gap. In nucleotides, the CDR3 is TGTGCCAGCAGTGACCGGAATTCACCCCTCCACTTT. Protein: CASSDRNSPLHF.

A remark on this clone: Other nucleotide sequences from this sample produce the same CDR3. V usage is TRBV15 and J usage is TRBJ2-7, with D possibly being TRBD2 (5 bases). The CDR3 runs to 13 residues. Germline assignment: CDR1 LNHNV and CDR2 YYDKDF (reference sequence). V lost 0 bases and J 4 bases, leaving 7 bases between the germline ends. The CDR3 bases are TGTGCCACCAGCAGAGATCGGGGTTACGAGCAGTACTTC. Its protein is CATSRDRGYEQYF.

The V call is TRBV3-1 (or the pseudogene TRBV3-2), the J call TRBJ1-2, with D perhaps TRBD1 (6 bases). Germline CDR1 reads LGHDT; CDR2 reads YNNKEL (reference sequence). This CDR3 has 15 amino acids. Trimming removed 0 bases from V and 4 bases from J, with 12 bases in between. The CDR3 is CASSQDQGSGYGYTF. The CDR3 DNA is TGTGCCAGCAGCCAAGATCAGGGGAGCGGCTATGGCTACACCTTC.

Only one count was recorded for this clone. V usage is TRBV7-9 and J usage is TRBJ1-1; no firm D call. Trimming shortened V by 1 base and J by 3 bases, and 15 bases separated the two germline ends. This CDR3 comprises 16 residues. Per the germline V gene, CDR1 is SEHNR and CDR2 is FQNEAQ (reference sequence). The CDR3 spells CASSLGYGSPDTEAFF. CDR3 in DNA: TGTGCCAGCAGCTTAGGTTACGGGTCCCCCGACACTGAAGCTTTCTTT.

This chain uses TRBV6-5 with TRBJ1-6; a possible D gene is TRBD1 (6 bases). Germline V gene data show CDR1 as MNHEY and CDR2 as SVGAGI. The germline V and J ends were trimmed by 6 bases and 10 bases, with 16 bases remaining between them. CDR3 size: 14 residues. The CDR3: CASSTRQAISPLHF. The CDR3 DNA follows: TGTGCCAGCAGCACAAGACAGGCTATCTCACCCCTCCACTTT.

The chain uses TRBV7-2 and TRBJ1-2, with 11 bases fitting TRBD1. Germline values: CDR1 SGHTA, CDR2 FQGNSA. With V trimmed by 3 bases and J by 8 bases, 8 bases remained unmatched. The CDR3 consists of 15 residues. CDR3 sequence (DNA): TGTGCCAGCAGCTTCAAGGGACAGGGGGGACGGGGCTACACCTTC. It translates to CASSFKGQGGRGYTF. The full variable domain, with the rest looked up from reference TRBV7-2 and TRBJ1-2, is GAGVSQSPSNKVTEKGKDVELRCDPISGHTALYWYRQSLGQGLEFLIYFQGNSAPDKSGLPSDRFSAERTGGSVSTLTIQRTQQEDSAVYLCASSFKGQGGRGYTFGSGTRLTVV.

The chain joins TRBV7-2 to TRBJ1-2; TRBD1 might be the D (5 bases). This CDR3 region has 15 residues. Per germline, CDR1 SGHTA and CDR2 FQGNSA. Between the trimmed V and J ends, which lost 0 bases and 2 bases, there was a span of 10 bases. Here the CDR3 DNA reads TGTGCCAGCAGCTTAGCAGGGGCCCTCAACTATGGCTACACCTTC. It translates to CASSLAGALNYGYTF.

This sequence joins TRBV19 and TRBJ2-2; TRBD2 matches 9 bases. This CDR3 is 17 amino acids long. The germline V gene encodes CDR1 LNHDA and CDR2 SQIVND (reference sequence). The ends lost 6 bases at V and 0 bases at J; junction bases unmatched: 8. CDR3 sequence (DNA): TGTGCCAGTAGAGATCTAGCGGGGTCTTCGAACACCGGGGAGCTGTTTTTT. Its protein is CASRDLAGSSNTGELFF.